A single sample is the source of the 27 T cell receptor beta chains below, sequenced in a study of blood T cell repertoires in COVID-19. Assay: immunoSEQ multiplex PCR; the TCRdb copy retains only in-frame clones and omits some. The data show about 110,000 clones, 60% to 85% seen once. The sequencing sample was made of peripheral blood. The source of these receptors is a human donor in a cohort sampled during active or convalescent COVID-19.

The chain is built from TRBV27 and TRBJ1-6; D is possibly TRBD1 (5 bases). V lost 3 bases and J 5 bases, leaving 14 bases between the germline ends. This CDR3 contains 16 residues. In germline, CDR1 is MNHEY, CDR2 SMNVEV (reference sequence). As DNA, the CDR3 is TGTGCCAGCAGTTTTTTGGGGGGACGGGATAATTCACCCCTCCACTTT. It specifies CASSFLGGRDNSPLHF.

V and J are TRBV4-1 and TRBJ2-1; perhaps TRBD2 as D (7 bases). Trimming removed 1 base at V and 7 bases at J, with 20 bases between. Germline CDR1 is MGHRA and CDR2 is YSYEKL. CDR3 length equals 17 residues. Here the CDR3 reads CASSQGRVGGGYNEQFF. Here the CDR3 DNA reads TGCGCCAGCAGCCAAGGACGGGTGGGAGGGGGGTATAATGAGCAGTTCTTC.

CDR3 amino acids: CASIRQGAQTDTQYF. The CDR3 DNA sequence: TGTGCCAGCATAAGACAGGGGGCGCAGACAGATACGCAGTATTTT. The chain is built from TRBV28 and TRBJ2-3; 10 bases are a match to TRBD1. This CDR3 contains 15 residues. Unmatched junction bases numbered 7, after V lost 7 bases and J lost 3 bases. In germline, CDR1 is MDHEN, CDR2 SYDVKM.

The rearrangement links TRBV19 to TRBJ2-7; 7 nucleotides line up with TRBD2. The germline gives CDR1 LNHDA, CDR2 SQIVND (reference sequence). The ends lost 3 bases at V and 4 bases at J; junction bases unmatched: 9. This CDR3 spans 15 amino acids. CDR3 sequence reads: CASSISSGVQYEQYF. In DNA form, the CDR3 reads TGTGCCAGTAGTATTTCCAGCGGGGTTCAGTACGAGCAGTACTTC.

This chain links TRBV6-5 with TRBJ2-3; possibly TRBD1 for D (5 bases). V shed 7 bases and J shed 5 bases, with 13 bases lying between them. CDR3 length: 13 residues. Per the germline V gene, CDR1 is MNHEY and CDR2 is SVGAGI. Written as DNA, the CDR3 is TGTGCCAGCAACCCAGGGATTGGAGATACGCAGTATTTT. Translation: CASNPGIGDTQYF.

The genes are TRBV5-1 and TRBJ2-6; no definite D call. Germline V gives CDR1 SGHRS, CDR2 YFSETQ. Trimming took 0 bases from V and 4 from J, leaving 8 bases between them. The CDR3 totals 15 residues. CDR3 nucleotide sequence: TGCGCCAGCAGCTTGGGAAACTCCGGGGCCAACGTCCTGACTTTC. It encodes CASSLGNSGANVLTF.

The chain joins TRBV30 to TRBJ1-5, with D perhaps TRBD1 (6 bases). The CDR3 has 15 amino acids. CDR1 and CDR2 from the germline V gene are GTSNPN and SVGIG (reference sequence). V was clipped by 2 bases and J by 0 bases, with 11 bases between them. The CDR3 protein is CAWSPGHRSNQPQHF. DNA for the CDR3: TGTGCCTGGAGTCCGGGACACCGTAGCAATCAGCCCCAGCATTTT.

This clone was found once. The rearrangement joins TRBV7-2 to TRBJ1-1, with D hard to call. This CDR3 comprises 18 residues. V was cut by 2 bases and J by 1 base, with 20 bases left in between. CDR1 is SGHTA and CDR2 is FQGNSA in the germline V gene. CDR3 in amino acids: CASSLLPGVVVRNTEAFF. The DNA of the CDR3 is TGTGCCAGCAGCTTACTTCCCGGGGTTGTAGTTAGGAACACTGAAGCTTTCTTT.

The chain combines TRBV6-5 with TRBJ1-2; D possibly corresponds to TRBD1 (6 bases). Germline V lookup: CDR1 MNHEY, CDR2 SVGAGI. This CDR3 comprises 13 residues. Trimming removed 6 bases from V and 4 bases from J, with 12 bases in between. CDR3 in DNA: TGTGCCAGCAGCCAAGGACAGTCCTATGGCTACACCTTC. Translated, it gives CASSQGQSYGYTF.

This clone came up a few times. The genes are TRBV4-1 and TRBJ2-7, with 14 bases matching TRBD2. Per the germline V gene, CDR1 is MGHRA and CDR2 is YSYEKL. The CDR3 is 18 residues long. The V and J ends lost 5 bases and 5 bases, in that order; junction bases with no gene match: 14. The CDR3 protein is CASSYWAPGTSGRHEQYF. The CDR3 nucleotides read TGCGCCAGCAGCTACTGGGCTCCCGGGACTAGCGGGAGACACGAGCAGTACTTC.

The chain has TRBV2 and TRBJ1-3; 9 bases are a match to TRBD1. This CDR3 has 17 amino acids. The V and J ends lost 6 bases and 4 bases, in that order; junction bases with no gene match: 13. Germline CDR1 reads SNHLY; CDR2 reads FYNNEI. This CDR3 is CASRGGTGRPTGNTIYF. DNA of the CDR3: TGTGCCAGCAGGGGGGGGACAGGGCGTCCGACAGGAAACACCATATATTTT.

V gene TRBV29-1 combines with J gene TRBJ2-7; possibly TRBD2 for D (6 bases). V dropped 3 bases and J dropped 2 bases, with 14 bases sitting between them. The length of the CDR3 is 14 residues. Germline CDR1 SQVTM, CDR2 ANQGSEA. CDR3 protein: CSVEEGGGPYEQYF. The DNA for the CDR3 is TGCAGCGTTGAGGAGGGTGGTGGACCCTACGAGCAGTACTTC.

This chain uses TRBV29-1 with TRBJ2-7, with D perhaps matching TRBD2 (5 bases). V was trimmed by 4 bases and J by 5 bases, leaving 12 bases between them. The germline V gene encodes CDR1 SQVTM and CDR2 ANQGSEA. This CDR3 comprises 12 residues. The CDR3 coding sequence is TGCAGCGTTGGGGAACTAGGCAACGAGCAGTACTTC. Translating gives CSVGELGNEQYF.

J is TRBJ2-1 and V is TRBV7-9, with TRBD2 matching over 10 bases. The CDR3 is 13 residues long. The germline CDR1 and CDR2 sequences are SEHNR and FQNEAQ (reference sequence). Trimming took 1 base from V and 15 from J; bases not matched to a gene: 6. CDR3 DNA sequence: TGTGCCAGCAGCTTAGATAGCGGGGGGCGTCGGTTCTTC. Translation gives CASSLDSGGRRFF.

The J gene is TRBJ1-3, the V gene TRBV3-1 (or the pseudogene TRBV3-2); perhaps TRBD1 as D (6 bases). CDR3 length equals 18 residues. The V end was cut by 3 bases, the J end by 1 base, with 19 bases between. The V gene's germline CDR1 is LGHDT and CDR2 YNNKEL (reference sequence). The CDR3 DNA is TGTGCCAGCAGCCACCGAGGGGGTCTTAAGTTTTCTGGAAACACCATATATTTT. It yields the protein CASSHRGGLKFSGNTIYF.

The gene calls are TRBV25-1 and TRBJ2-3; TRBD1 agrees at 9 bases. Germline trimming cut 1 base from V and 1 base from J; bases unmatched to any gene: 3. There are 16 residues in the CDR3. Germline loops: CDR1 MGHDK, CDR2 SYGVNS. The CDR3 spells CASSEFRTGGTDTQYF. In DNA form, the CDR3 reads TGTGCCAGCAGTGAATTTAGGACAGGGGGCACAGATACGCAGTATTTT.

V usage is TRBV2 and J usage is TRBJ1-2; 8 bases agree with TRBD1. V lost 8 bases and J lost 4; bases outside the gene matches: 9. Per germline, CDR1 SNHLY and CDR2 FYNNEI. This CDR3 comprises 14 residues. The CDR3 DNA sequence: TGTGCCAGCTCGCAGCAGGGGGCTCTCTATGGCTACACCTTC. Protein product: CASSQQGALYGYTF.

CDR3 loop: CASKGQLDSVGYTF. The DNA for the CDR3 is TGTGCCAGCAAGGGACAGCTCGACTCCGTAGGCTACACCTTC. The chain recombines TRBV27 with TRBJ1-2; TRBD1 agrees at 7 bases. Germline CDR1 MNHEY, CDR2 SMNVEV (reference sequence). CDR3 size: 14 residues. With 7 bases clipped from V and 8 bases from J, the junction kept 13 bases outside the gene matches.

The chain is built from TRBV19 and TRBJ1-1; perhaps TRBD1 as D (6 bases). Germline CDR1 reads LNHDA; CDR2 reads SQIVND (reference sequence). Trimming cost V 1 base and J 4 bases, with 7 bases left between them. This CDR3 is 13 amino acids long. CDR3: CASSIGGLTEAFF. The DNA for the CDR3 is TGTGCCAGTAGTATAGGGGGGCTCACTGAAGCTTTCTTT.

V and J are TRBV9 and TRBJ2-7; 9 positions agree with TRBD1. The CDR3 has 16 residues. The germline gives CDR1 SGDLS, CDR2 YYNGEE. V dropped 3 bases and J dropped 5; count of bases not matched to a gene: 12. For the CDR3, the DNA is TGTGCCAGCAGCGAATCCGGCGGGACAGGGTTCCACGAGCAGTACTTC. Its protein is CASSESGGTGFHEQYF. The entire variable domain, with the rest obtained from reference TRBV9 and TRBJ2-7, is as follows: DSGVTQTPKHLITATGQRVTLRCSPRSGDLSVYWYQQSLDQGLQFLIQYYNGEERAKGNILERFSAQQFPDLHSELNLSSLELGDSALYFCASSESGGTGFHEQYFGPGTRLTVT.

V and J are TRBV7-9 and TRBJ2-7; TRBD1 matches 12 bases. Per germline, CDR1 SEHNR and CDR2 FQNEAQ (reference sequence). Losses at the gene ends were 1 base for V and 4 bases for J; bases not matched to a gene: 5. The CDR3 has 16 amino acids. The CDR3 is CASSLGGTGGGYEQYF. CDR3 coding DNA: TGTGCCAGCAGCTTAGGAGGGACAGGGGGCGGATACGAGCAGTACTTC.

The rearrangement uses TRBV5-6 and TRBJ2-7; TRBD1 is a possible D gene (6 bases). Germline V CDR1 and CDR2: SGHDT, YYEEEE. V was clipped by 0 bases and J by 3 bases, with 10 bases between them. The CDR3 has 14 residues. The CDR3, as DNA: TGTGCCAGCAGCTTGGCCAACAGGGACTACGAGCAGTACTTC. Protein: CASSLANRDYEQYF.

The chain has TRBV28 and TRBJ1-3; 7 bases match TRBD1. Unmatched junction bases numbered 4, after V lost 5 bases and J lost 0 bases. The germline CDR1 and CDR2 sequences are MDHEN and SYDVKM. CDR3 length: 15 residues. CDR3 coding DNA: TGTGCCAGCAGTACAGGGGCCCACTCTGGAAACACCATATATTTT. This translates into CASSTGAHSGNTIYF.

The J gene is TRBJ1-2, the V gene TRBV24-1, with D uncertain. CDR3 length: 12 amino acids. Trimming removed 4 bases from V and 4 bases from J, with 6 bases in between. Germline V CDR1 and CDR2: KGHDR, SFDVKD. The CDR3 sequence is CATSDNSYGYTF. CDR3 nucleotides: TGTGCCACCAGTGACAACAGCTATGGCTACACCTTC.

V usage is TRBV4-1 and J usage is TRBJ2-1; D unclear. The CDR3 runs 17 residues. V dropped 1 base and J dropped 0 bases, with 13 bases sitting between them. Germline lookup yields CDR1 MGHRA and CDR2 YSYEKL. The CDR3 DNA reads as TGCGCCAGCAGCCAAGGTTCATATAGCCTCTCCTACAATGAGCAGTTCTTC. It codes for CASSQGSYSLSYNEQFF.

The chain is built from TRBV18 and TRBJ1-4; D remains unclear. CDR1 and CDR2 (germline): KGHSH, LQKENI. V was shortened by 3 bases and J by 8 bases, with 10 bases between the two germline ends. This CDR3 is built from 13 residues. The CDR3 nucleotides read TGTGCCAGCTCACCGGGTGAGAGGGAAAAACTGTTTTTT. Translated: CASSPGEREKLFF.

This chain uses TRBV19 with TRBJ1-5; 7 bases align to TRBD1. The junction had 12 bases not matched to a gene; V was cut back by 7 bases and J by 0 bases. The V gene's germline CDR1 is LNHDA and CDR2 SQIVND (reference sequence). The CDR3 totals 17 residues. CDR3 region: CASTTGPTGYSNQPQHF. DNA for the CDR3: TGTGCCAGTACCACGGGCCCGACAGGGTATAGCAATCAGCCCCAGCATTTT.